The clone carrying this TCR beta chain has just one count. This entry belongs to a study of blood T cells in healthy people across ages. A second PCR, run for roughly 7 to 11 cycles, used a sample-barcoded 5' primer plus a J-beta primer mix. A template-switch adaptor with 12 random nucleotides tagged each cDNA molecule. TCRdb called the 5' RACE reads again in MiXCR, with one record for every CDR3 protein. The sample records about a million distinct CDR3 sequences, 45% to 50% being singletons. The receptor was derived from a young man in good health. Sequences were obtained from blood.

The CDR3 is CSARGDLGEGYEQYF. The DNA of the CDR3 is TGCAGTGCTAGAGGGGACCTAGGCGAAGGGTACGAGCAGTACTTC. The gene calls are TRBV20-1 and TRBJ2-5, with D perhaps being TRBD1 or TRBD2 (5 bases each). The end of the DNA fits TRBJ2-7 better, so the J call may be wrong. The CDR3 sequence is 15 residues long. The germline V gene encodes CDR1 DFQATT and CDR2 SNEGSKA (reference sequence).